This TCR beta chain appears in the sequencing data of a study of T-cell reconstitution after alpha-beta-depleted transplantation in children. This clonotype was observed a few times. Trimming cost V 2 bases and J 2 bases; bases outside gene matches: 1. The CDR3 runs 15 residues. Looked up from germline, CDR1 is SGHTA and CDR2 is FQGTGA. Unique molecular identifiers featured in how the TCRbeta library was prepared. Via MiXCR, TCRdb re-called the PCR reads, giving one row per CDR3 protein. The table shows hundreds of thousands of distinct CDR3 sequences, with 15% to 20% occurring only once. The specimen comprised PBMCs from the stem cell graft donor, sampled from the stem cell graft. The TCR was taken from a human donor who donated a stem cell graft to a child with acute myeloid leukemia. The V gene is TRBV7-3, the J gene TRBJ2-3; 10 positions agree with TRBD2. CDR3 in amino acids: CASSLLAGATDTQYF. The DNA of the CDR3 is TGTGCCAGCAGCTTACTAGCGGGGGCCACAGATACGCAGTATTTT.